This T cell receptor (beta chain) was sequenced for a study of control samples from healthy donors and cancer patients. Measured with immunoSEQ multiplex PCR; TCRdb has only the in-frame clones, and not every one. The sample shows 85,000 to 95,000 clones, 91% of them seen only once. Trimming cost V 4 bases and J 8 bases; bases outside gene matches: 4. The germline V gene has CDR1 SGHNT and CDR2 YYREEE (reference sequence). The CDR3 consists of 15 residues. Sequenced material: blood. The sequence derives from a woman aged 30 to 39 in good health. V gene TRBV5-4 combines with J gene TRBJ2-1; TRBD2 agrees at 15 bases. In nucleotides, the CDR3 is TGTGCCAGCAGCACCGGGACTAGCGGGAGGTATGAGCAGTTCTTC. Protein product: CASSTGTSGRYEQFF.